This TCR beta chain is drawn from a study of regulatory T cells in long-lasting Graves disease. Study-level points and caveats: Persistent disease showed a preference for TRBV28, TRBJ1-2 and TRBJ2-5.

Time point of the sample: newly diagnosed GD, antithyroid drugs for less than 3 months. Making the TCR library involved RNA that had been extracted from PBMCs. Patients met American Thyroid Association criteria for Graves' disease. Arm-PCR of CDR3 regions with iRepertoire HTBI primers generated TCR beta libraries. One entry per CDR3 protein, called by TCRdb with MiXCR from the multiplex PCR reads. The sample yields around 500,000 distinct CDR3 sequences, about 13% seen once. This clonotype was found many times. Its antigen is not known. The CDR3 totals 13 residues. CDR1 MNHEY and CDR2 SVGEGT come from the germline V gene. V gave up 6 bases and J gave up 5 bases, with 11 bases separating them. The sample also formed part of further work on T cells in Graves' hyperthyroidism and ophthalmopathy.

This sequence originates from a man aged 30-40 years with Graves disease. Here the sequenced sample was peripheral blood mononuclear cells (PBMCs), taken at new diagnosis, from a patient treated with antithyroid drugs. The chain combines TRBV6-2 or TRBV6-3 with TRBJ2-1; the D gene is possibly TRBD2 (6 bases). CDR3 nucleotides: TGTGCCAGCAGCCTGTGGGAGGACAATGAGCAGTTCTTC. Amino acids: CASSLWEDNEQFF.